This TCR beta chain emerged from a study of patients and donors after allogeneic stem cell transplantation. TCRdb fed the RT-PCR reads into MiXCR, producing one record per CDR3 protein. In the table there are about 960,000 distinct CDR3 sequences, roughly 18% of which are singletons. This clonotype was found a few times. The CDR3 runs 15 residues. The ends were cut back, 7 bases at V and 4 bases at J, with 20 bases in the middle. Germline V gene data show CDR1 as SEHNR and CDR2 as FQNEAQ (reference sequence). The source material was blood, either unsorted or a sorted T cell fraction (not recorded which). The receptor was isolated from a human donor who was either an allogeneic HSCT recipient or a stem cell or donor lymphocyte infusion donor (not recorded which). It is not recorded whose cells these are; they may come from a transplant donor. This chain connects TRBV7-9 to TRBJ2-7; the D is unclear. The CDR3 here is CASTKPSGQKYEQYF. The CDR3 DNA follows: TGTGCCAGCACCAAACCTTCCGGGCAGAAATACGAGCAGTACTTC.